The 32 T cell receptor beta chains listed next were all sequenced from one sample in a study of graft-versus-host responses after intestinal transplantation. Their antigens remain unidentified. The assay was immunoSEQ multiplex PCR, and TCRdb's table has in-frame clones only and misses some. The data contain about 36,000 clones, less than 95% of them singletons. The sample was unstimulated CD4+ T cells sorted from spleen or lymph node cells, taken before transplant. These receptors originate from a human donor who was the organ donor for an intestinal transplant.

This chain joins TRBV19 and TRBJ2-7, with D possibly being TRBD1 (5 bases). The CDR3 has 15 residues. CDR1 is LNHDA, CDR2 SQIVND, per germline (reference sequence). The V and J ends lost 1 base and 4 bases respectively, with 14 bases between them. The CDR3 protein is CASSIVRDRGYEQYF. DNA for the CDR3: TGTGCCAGTAGTATAGTAAGAGACAGAGGTTACGAGCAGTACTTC.

This clone was counted once. The rearrangement joins TRBV27 to TRBJ2-3; 10 nucleotides match TRBD2. V lost 0 bases, J lost 7 bases, and 4 bases stayed unmatched. The germline V gene has CDR1 MNHEY and CDR2 SMNVEV (reference sequence). The CDR3 contains 15 residues. CDR3 amino acids: CASSLSLAGEYTQYF. CDR3 in DNA: TGTGCCAGCAGTTTATCCCTAGCGGGGGAATATACGCAGTATTTT.

This chain uses TRBV5-1 with TRBJ2-1; TRBD2 is a possible D gene (7 bases). V was trimmed by 0 bases and J by 5 bases, leaving 18 bases between them. Germline V lookup: CDR1 SGHRS, CDR2 YFSETQ. The length of the CDR3 is 17 residues. CDR3 in DNA: TGCGCCAGCAGCTTGGCCATAGGGGGGGGAAAGCACAATGAGCAGTTCTTC. Translating it yields CASSLAIGGGKHNEQFF.

The V gene is TRBV19, the J gene TRBJ1-1; 8 bases are a match to TRBD1. This CDR3 contains 15 residues. Germline assignment: CDR1 LNHDA and CDR2 SQIVND (reference sequence). The J segment lost 7 bases and the V segment lost 5 bases, leaving 12 bases of the junction unmatched. CDR3 residues: CASSPILGQGLEAFF. CDR3 DNA: TGTGCCAGTAGTCCGATCCTAGGACAGGGCCTTGAAGCTTTCTTT. Filled out from reference TRBV19 and TRBJ1-1, the complete variable domain reads DGGITQSPKYLFRKEGQNVTLSCEQNLNHDAMYWYRQDPGQGLRLIYYSQIVNDFQKGDIAEGYSVSREKKESFPLTVTSAQKNPTAFYLCASSPILGQGLEAFFGQGTRLTVV.

This clone is a singleton in its sample. The chain is built from TRBV4-1 and TRBJ2-3; D not resolved. V was trimmed by 0 bases and J by 1 base, leaving 11 bases between them. Per germline, CDR1 MGHRA and CDR2 YSYEKL. The CDR3 is 16 residues long. CDR3 sequence reads: CASSQEVQRGTDTQYF. CDR3 nucleotide sequence: TGCGCCAGCAGCCAAGAGGTACAGCGCGGCACAGATACGCAGTATTTT.

The V call is TRBV12-2, the J call TRBJ1-2; the table's D call of TRBD1 was not tested on the DNA. TRBV12-2 is a known pseudogene. CDR3 length equals 16 residues. The CDR3 is CASRARSGGRNYGYTF. The CDR3 nucleotides read TGTGCAAGTCGCGCTAGATCAGGGGGGAGAAACTATGGCTACACCTTC.

This clone occurred once. The genes are TRBV5-1 and TRBJ2-5; the D is unclear. The CDR3 consists of 13 residues. CDR1 is SGHRS, CDR2 YFSETQ, per germline. V shed 2 bases and J shed 5 bases, with 10 bases lying between them. CDR3 amino acids: CASSFRARETQYF. The CDR3 bases are TGCGCCAGCAGCTTCCGGGCCCGGGAGACCCAGTACTTC.

The chain recombines TRBV11-2 with TRBJ2-2; 16 nucleotides agree with TRBD2. Germline V gene sequence: CDR1 SGHAT, CDR2 FQNNGV. This CDR3 is 18 amino acids long. V shed 5 bases and J 4 bases; nucleotides not matched to a gene: 7. Here the CDR3 reads CASSLRGLAGGPTGELFF. CDR3 bases: TGTGCCAGCAGCCTGAGGGGACTAGCGGGGGGGCCCACCGGGGAGCTGTTTTTT.

The chain links TRBV7-2 to TRBJ2-3, with 11 bases fitting TRBD2. The junction had 16 bases not matched to a gene; V was cut back by 5 bases and J by 6 bases. Germline CDR1 and CDR2: SGHTA and FQGNSA. The CDR3 has 18 residues. The CDR3 is CASSPSRIAGGGRDTQYF. CDR3 sequence (DNA): TGTGCCAGCAGCCCCTCCCGTATAGCGGGGGGGGGTAGGGATACGCAGTATTTT.

The chain joins TRBV9 to TRBJ2-3; D is perhaps TRBD2 (5 bases). Deletions cut 6 bases from V and 5 bases from J, with 19 bases between. The CDR3 is 15 amino acids. Per the germline V gene, CDR1 is SGDLS and CDR2 is YYNGEE. In DNA, the CDR3 is TGTGCCAGCACCCGTCTCGACGGGGATCTAGATACGCAGTATTTT. As protein: CASTRLDGDLDTQYF.

The rearrangement joins TRBV30 to TRBJ1-2, with 9 positions matching TRBD1. The germline CDR1 and CDR2 sequences are GTSNPN and SVGIG (reference sequence). This CDR3 contains 14 residues. The ends lost 3 bases at V and 8 bases at J; junction bases unmatched: 10. CDR3 coding DNA: TGTGCCTGGAGCGCAATAACAGGGGGCGGGGGCTACACCTTC. This encodes CAWSAITGGGGYTF.

The V gene is TRBV29-1, the J gene TRBJ2-7; the D gene is possibly TRBD2 (5 bases). CDR3 length equals 11 residues. V gave up 4 bases and J gave up 2 bases, with 6 bases separating them. Germline CDR1 and CDR2: SQVTM and ANQGSEA. The CDR3 DNA follows: TGCAGCGTTGCGGAGGCCTACGAGCAGTACTTC. Amino acids: CSVAEAYEQYF.

The chain couples TRBV30 to TRBJ1-6; D possibly corresponds to TRBD1 (5 bases). The CDR3 has 17 residues. CDR1 and CDR2 from the germline V gene are GTSNPN and SVGIG (reference sequence). Between the trimmed V and J ends, which lost 0 bases and 0 bases, there was a span of 12 bases. CDR3 sequence: CAWSVDSSSSYNSPLHF. CDR3 sequence (DNA): TGTGCCTGGAGTGTAGACAGCTCAAGCTCCTATAATTCACCCCTCCACTTT.

The V gene is TRBV30, the J gene TRBJ1-2; the match to TRBD1 covers 9 bases. CDR1 and CDR2 from the germline V gene are GTSNPN and SVGIG (reference sequence). The V segment lost 5 bases and the J segment 4 bases; nucleotides outside the gene matches: 2. CDR3 size: 12 residues. The CDR3 DNA is TGTGCCTGGTCGGGACAGGGCTATGGCTACACCTTC. Translation: CAWSGQGYGYTF.

The rearrangement uses TRBV27 and TRBJ2-4; 7 positions match TRBD1. V was pared by 8 bases and J by 0 bases, with 7 bases of the junction left unmatched. Germline V CDR1 and CDR2: MNHEY, SMNVEV (reference sequence). This CDR3 contains 15 residues. The CDR3 DNA follows: TGTGCCAGCGCGGACAGGTTCCTAGCCAAAAACATTCAGTACTTC. Its protein product is CASADRFLAKNIQYF.

The chain joins TRBV18 to TRBJ2-7, with 7 positions matching TRBD2. Germline-derived CDR1 and CDR2 are KGHSH and LQKENI. V lost 8 bases and J lost 4; bases outside the gene matches: 8. The CDR3 sequence is 13 residues long. In DNA form, the CDR3 reads TGTGCCAGCCGGACTAGAGGCAAATACGAGCAGTACTTC. Protein sequence: CASRTRGKYEQYF.

In nucleotides, the CDR3 is TGTGCCACCAGCAGAGATAGGGCTAGCGTGACGACCTACGAGCAGTACTTC. It codes for CATSRDRASVTTYEQYF. The chain has TRBV15 and TRBJ2-7, with D possibly matching TRBD2 (6 bases). From germline, CDR1 is LNHNV and CDR2 YYDKDF (reference sequence). This CDR3 spans 17 amino acids. The germline V and J ends were trimmed by 0 bases and 2 bases, with 17 bases remaining between them.

This chain uses TRBV4-3 with TRBJ1-5; no firm D call. Germline lookup yields CDR1 LGHNA and CDR2 YSLEER. The CDR3 contains 14 residues. V was shortened by 1 base and J by 1 base, with 5 bases between the two germline ends. The CDR3 loop is CASSQGASNQPQHF. CDR3 bases: TGCGCCAGCAGCCAAGGGGCGAGCAATCAGCCCCAGCATTTT.

This chain uses TRBV11-2 with TRBJ2-1; TRBD1 matches at 8 bases. The CDR3 runs 17 residues. Per the germline V gene, CDR1 is SGHAT and CDR2 is FQNNGV. V dropped 0 bases and J dropped 4; count of bases not matched to a gene: 8. The CDR3 is CASSLETGTGPYNEQFF. CDR3 in DNA: TGTGCCAGCAGCTTAGAAACCGGGACAGGTCCATACAATGAGCAGTTCTTC.

The rearrangement links TRBV28 to TRBJ1-5; D call uncertain. In germline, CDR1 is MDHEN, CDR2 SYDVKM. The CDR3 length is 15 residues. V shed 8 bases and J shed 4 bases, with 18 bases lying between them. The CDR3 region has the DNA TGTGCCAGCTCCCCGGTCACGATTGGGAATCAGCCCCAGCATTTT. It codes for CASSPVTIGNQPQHF. Drawing the rest from reference TRBV28 and TRBJ1-5, the complete variable domain is DVKVTQSSRYLVKRTGEKVFLECVQDMDHENMFWYRQDPGLGLRLIYFSYDVKMKEKGDIPEGYSVSREKKERFSLILESASTNQTSMYLCASSPVTIGNQPQHFGDGTRLSIL.

The V gene is TRBV28, the J gene TRBJ2-7; D may be TRBD1 or TRBD2 (6 bases each). There are 11 residues in the CDR3. The V and J ends lost 2 bases and 12 bases respectively, with 11 bases between them. The V gene's germline CDR1 is MDHEN and CDR2 SYDVKM. This chain's CDR3 is CASSLAGGRYF. The CDR3 nucleotides read TGTGCCAGCAGTTTAGCTGGGGGGCGGTACTTC. The variable domain in full, completed from reference TRBV28 and TRBJ2-7, reads DVKVTQSSRYLVKRTGEKVFLECVQDMDHENMFWYRQDPGLGLRLIYFSYDVKMKEKGDIPEGYSVSREKKERFSLILESASTNQTSMYLCASSLAGGRYFGPGTRLTVT.

The chain recombines TRBV10-3 with TRBJ1-6; tentatively, D is TRBD1 (5 bases). Germline CDR1 and CDR2: ENHRY and SYGVKD. This CDR3 is built from 15 residues. With 6 bases removed from V and 5 bases from J, the gap between germline ends came to 14 bases. CDR3 residues: CAISPSGTDNSPLHF. CDR3 nucleotide sequence: TGTGCCATCAGCCCGTCCGGGACGGATAATTCACCCCTCCACTTT.

The rearrangement uses TRBV7-9 and TRBJ1-2; D unresolved. This CDR3 has 15 amino acids. Germline CDR1 is SEHNR and CDR2 is FQNEAQ (reference sequence). The V end was cut by 1 base, the J end by 0 bases, with 9 bases between. The DNA for the CDR3 is TGTGCCAGCAGCTTAGACAGCTTAGCTAACTATGGCTACACCTTC. Translating it yields CASSLDSLANYGYTF.

The rearrangement links TRBV30 to TRBJ1-2, with a tentative D call TRBD1 (6 bases). In germline, CDR1 is GTSNPN, CDR2 SVGIG (reference sequence). This CDR3 is built from 14 residues. V dropped 8 bases and J dropped 3 bases, with 19 bases sitting between them. The CDR3 DNA follows: TGTGCCCGGGGGTCCGGGGGCGATGACTATGGCTACACCTTC. This codes for CARGSGGDDYGYTF.

V usage is TRBV5-1 and J usage is TRBJ2-1; 7 bases are shared with TRBD1. V lost 4 bases and J lost 0; bases outside the gene matches: 7. This CDR3 is 16 amino acids long. Germline CDR1 and CDR2: SGHRS and YFSETQ. This chain's CDR3 is CASSRLGQRSYNEQFF. Written as DNA, the CDR3 is TGCGCCAGCAGCCGCCTGGGACAGCGCTCCTACAATGAGCAGTTCTTC.

V gene TRBV6-5 combines with J gene TRBJ2-2; 9 nucleotides match TRBD1. The CDR3 is 16 residues long. The germline CDR1 and CDR2 sequences are MNHEY and SVGAGI. V lost 2 bases and J lost 4; bases outside the gene matches: 5. The CDR3 coding sequence is TGTGCCAGCAGTTACGCCAAGACAGGGGGCACCGGGGAGCTGTTTTTT. It codes for CASSYAKTGGTGELFF.

This rearrangement joins TRBV5-1 to TRBJ2-7; 7 bases are a match to TRBD1. After removal of 0 bases from V and 0 bases from J, the junction contained 3 bases not matched to a gene. This CDR3 region has 15 residues. CDR1 SGHRS and CDR2 YFSETQ come from the germline V gene. CDR3 region: CASSLGQGVSYEQYF. The CDR3 nucleotides read TGCGCCAGCAGCTTGGGCCAGGGGGTCTCCTACGAGCAGTACTTC.

CDR3 amino acids: CASSIGTGVPGYGYTF. Written as DNA, the CDR3 is TGTGCCAGCAGCATCGGGACAGGCGTCCCGGGATATGGCTACACCTTC. V and J are TRBV7-2 and TRBJ1-2, with 8 bases aligning to TRBD1. The V segment lost 5 bases and the J segment 5 bases; nucleotides outside the gene matches: 13. Per the germline V gene, CDR1 is SGHTA and CDR2 is FQGNSA. The CDR3 runs to 16 residues.

The chain joins TRBV19 to TRBJ1-1; perhaps TRBD1 as D (5 bases). The V and J ends lost 7 bases and 2 bases respectively, with 17 bases between them. Germline CDR1 is LNHDA and CDR2 is SQIVND (reference sequence). This CDR3 is 15 amino acids long. The CDR3 DNA sequence: TGTGCCAGTACGACTTCCGGGACCTTAAACACTGAAGCTTTCTTT. Its protein is CASTTSGTLNTEAFF.

V is TRBV30 and J is TRBJ2-1, with D possibly TRBD1 on 7 matching bases. The CDR3 spans 14 residues. Germline loops: CDR1 GTSNPN, CDR2 SVGIG (reference sequence). V was trimmed by 4 bases and J by 3 bases, leaving 13 bases between them. In DNA, the CDR3 is TGTGCCTGGAACGGAGGGGGCCACTACAATGAGCAGTTCTTC. Protein sequence: CAWNGGGHYNEQFF.

The chain recombines TRBV6-1 with TRBJ1-6; 8 bases match TRBD1. Germline values: CDR1 MNHNS, CDR2 SASEGT. CDR3 length: 19 residues. The junction had 10 bases not matched to a gene; V was cut back by 1 base and J by 2 bases. The CDR3 region has the DNA TGTGCCAGCAGTGAAGAATCAGGGGGCGTGTGGACCTATAATTCACCCCTCCACTTT. This codes for CASSEESGGVWTYNSPLHF.

V gene TRBV7-2 combines with J gene TRBJ2-5, with TRBD2 matching 13 bases. CDR1 is SGHTA, CDR2 FQGNSA, per germline. The CDR3 has 16 amino acids. V was clipped by 2 bases and J by 2 bases; unmatched bases: 2. CDR3 sequence reads: CASSLSLAGGQETQYF. DNA for the CDR3: TGTGCCAGCAGCTTATCACTAGCGGGGGGGCAAGAGACCCAGTACTTC.